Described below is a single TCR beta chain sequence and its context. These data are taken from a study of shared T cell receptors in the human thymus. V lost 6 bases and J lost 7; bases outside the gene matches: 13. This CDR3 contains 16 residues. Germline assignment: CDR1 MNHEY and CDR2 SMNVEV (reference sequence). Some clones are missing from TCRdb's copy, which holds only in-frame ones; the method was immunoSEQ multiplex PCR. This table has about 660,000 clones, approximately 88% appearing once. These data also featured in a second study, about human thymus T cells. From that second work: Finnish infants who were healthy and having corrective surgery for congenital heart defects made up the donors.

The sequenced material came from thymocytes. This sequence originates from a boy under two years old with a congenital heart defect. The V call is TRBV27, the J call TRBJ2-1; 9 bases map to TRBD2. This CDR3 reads CASSLKRREGLNEQFF. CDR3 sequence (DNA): TGTGCCAGCAGCTTAAAGAGGCGGGAGGGCCTTAATGAGCAGTTCTTC.